In its sample, the clone carrying this T cell receptor beta chain was seen a few times. Amplification of the TCR beta CDR3 regions used RNA transcripts (as template). First-round RT-PCR relied on HTBI primers, and a second-round multiplex PCR came next. TCRdb ran MiXCR on the multiplex PCR reads and lists one entry per CDR3 protein. This sample yields 500,000 to 600,000 distinct CDR3 sequences, of which roughly 40% are seen a single time; less than 4.5% belongs to the top ten. These data originate in a study of Graves' ophthalmopathy and Graves' hyperthyroidism. As for the study in general: Where ophthalmopathy was absent within 18 months of follow-up, hyperthyroidism was stable.

This CDR3 is 15 amino acids long. Trimming removed 2 bases from V and 7 bases from J, with 17 bases in between. The germline CDR1 and CDR2 sequences are MDHEN and SYDVKM. This receptor was obtained from an adult man with Graves' hyperthyroidism. The rearrangement joins TRBV28 to TRBJ2-5, with D possibly being TRBD2 (6 bases). What was sequenced was peripheral blood or thyroid tissue (not recorded which). The CDR3, as DNA: TGTGCCAGCAGTTTAAGAAATGGGGGGTTGGGGACCCAGTACTTC. It yields the protein CASSLRNGGLGTQYF.